This T cell receptor (beta chain) was retrieved from a study of metastatic and nonmetastatic thyroid tumors. Across the study: Across blood and tumor or nodule tissue, repertoires from malignant and benign thyroid patients were compared with one another.

With MiXCR, TCRdb reprocessed the PCR reads. This table has 20,000 or so clones, roughly 9.7% appearing once. Patients underwent thyroid surgery, and none had received any treatment before it. Study findings and constraints: The reported finding was significantly higher TCR beta diversity in malignant thyroid tumors relative to benign nodules, in blood and tumor.

Comment on this clone: Its specificity is unknown.

The sequenced material came from blood. The TCR was taken from a female donor with papillary thyroid cancer or a benign thyroid nodule (not recorded which). Some clones in this sample may be carry-over from other donors' samples.

The DNA of the CDR3 is TGCAGTGCTGCTAGCGGAGGAAAAATTCAGTACTTC. This encodes CSAASGGKIQYF. The chain links TRBV20-1 to TRBJ2-4, with 7 bases lining up with TRBD2. The V gene end was trimmed by 5 bases and the J gene end by 10 bases; junction bases not matched to a gene: 8. CDR3 length equals 12 residues. Germline values: CDR1 DFQATT, CDR2 SNEGSKA (reference sequence).